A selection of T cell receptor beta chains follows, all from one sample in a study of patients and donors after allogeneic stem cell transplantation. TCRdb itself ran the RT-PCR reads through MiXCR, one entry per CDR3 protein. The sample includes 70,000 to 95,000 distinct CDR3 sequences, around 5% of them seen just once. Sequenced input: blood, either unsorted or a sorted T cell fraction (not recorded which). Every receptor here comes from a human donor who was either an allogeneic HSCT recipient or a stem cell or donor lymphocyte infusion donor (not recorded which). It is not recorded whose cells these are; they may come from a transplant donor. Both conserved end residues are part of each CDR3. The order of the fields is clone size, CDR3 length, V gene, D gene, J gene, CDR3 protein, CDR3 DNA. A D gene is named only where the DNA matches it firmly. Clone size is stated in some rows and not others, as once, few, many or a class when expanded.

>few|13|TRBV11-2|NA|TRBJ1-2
CASSPFGVSGYTF
TGTGCCAGCAGCCCATTCGGGGTCTCTGGCTACACCTTC
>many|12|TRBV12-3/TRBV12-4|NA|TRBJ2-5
CASSSNEETQYF
TGTGCCAGCAGTTCAAACGAAGAGACCCAGTACTTC
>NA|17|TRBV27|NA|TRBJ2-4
CASSSIYRELAKNIQYF
TGTGCCAGCAGTTCCATATACAGGGAGCTAGCCAAAAACATTCAGTACTTC
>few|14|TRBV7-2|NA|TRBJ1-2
CASSLARINYGYTF
TGTGCCAGCAGCTTAGCACGGATTAACTATGGCTACACCTTC
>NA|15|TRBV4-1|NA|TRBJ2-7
CASSHPGTSIHEQYF
TGCGCCAGCAGCCACCCGGGGACTTCGATACACGAGCAGTACTTC
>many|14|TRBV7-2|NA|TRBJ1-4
CASSSRREGEKLFF
TGTGCCAGCAGTTCCCGACGGGAAGGTGAAAAACTGTTTTTT
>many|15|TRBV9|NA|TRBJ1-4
CASSPHGTTNEKLFF
TGTGCCAGCAGCCCCCATGGGACAACTAATGAAAAACTGTTTTTT
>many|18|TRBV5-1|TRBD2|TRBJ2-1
CASSLVEPGLAGGYEQFF
TGCGCCAGCAGCTTGGTTGAACCGGGACTAGCGGGAGGGTATGAGCAGTTCTTC
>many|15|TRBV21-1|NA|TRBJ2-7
CASTSLETVAYEQYF
TGTGCCAGCACCTCCCTCGAGACGGTGGCCTACGAGCAGTACTTC
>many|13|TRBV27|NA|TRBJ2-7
CASSSPQGGEQYF
TGTGCCAGCAGTTCCCCACAGGGAGGCGAGCAGTACTTC
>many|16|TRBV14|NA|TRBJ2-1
CASSPPYGAPGDEQFF
TGTGCCAGCAGCCCCCCTTATGGGGCGCCAGGCGATGAGCAGTTCTTC
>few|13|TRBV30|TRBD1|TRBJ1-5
CAWSGQGNQPQHF
TGTGCCTGGAGTGGACAGGGAAATCAGCCCCAGCATTTT
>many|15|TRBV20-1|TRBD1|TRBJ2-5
CSAESEQGAGETQYF
TGCAGTGCTGAGTCCGAACAGGGGGCTGGAGAGACCCAGTACTTC
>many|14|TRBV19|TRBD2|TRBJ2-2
CATTSGVNTGELFF
TGTGCCACCACCAGCGGGGTCAACACCGGGGAGCTGTTTTTT
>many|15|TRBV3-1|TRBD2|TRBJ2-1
CASSRLAGVGNEQFF
TGTGCCAGCAGCCGCCTAGCGGGAGTAGGGAATGAGCAGTTCTTC
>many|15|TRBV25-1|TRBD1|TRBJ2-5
CASSEGGQGGETQYF
TGTGCCAGCAGTGAAGGGGGACAGGGTGGGGAGACCCAGTACTTC
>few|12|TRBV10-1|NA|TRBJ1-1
CASSRGPGEAFF
TGCGCCAGCAGTCGTGGCCCCGGTGAAGCTTTCTTT
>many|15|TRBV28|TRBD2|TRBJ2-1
CASTLQTSGSHEQFF
TGTGCCAGCACCTTACAGACTAGCGGGAGCCATGAGCAGTTCTTC
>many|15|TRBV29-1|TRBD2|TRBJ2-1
CSVEDRGRAYNEQFF
TGCAGCGTTGAAGATCGCGGGAGGGCCTACAATGAGCAGTTCTTC
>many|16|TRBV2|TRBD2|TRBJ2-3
CASSSGAGGRGDTQYF
TGTGCTAGCAGTTCAGGAGCGGGGGGGAGGGGAGATACGCAGTATTTT
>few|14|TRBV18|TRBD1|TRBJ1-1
CASSPRTGGTEAFF
TGTGCCAGCTCACCTCGGACAGGGGGCACTGAAGCTTTCTTT